These 27 T cell receptor beta chains were sequenced from one sample in a study of long-term antiretroviral therapy in people with HIV. A v3.0 immunoSEQ assay was performed at survey level. The table came from immunoSEQ multiplex PCR; TCRdb's copy has only in-frame clones and leaves some out. The sample lists about 11,000 clones, around 80% occurring once. Sequenced here: unsorted PBMCs, sampled around 7.5 years after starting antiretroviral therapy. Receptor source: a man aged 50 or older with HIV.

The chain links TRBV19 to TRBJ2-3; 7 nucleotides match TRBD1. V shed 6 bases, J shed 1 base, and the junction held 4 bases outside the gene matches. From germline, CDR1 is LNHDA and CDR2 SQIVND (reference sequence). This CDR3 spans 14 amino acids. The CDR3 protein is CASRSTGGTDTQYF. In DNA form, the CDR3 reads TGTGCCAGTAGATCAACAGGGGGCACAGATACGCAGTATTTT. The variable domain in full, with the rest retrieved from reference TRBV19 and TRBJ2-3, is DGGITQSPKYLFRKEGQNVTLSCEQNLNHDAMYWYRQDPGQGLRLIYYSQIVNDFQKGDIAEGYSVSREKKESFPLTVTSAQKNPTAFYLCASRSTGGTDTQYFGPGTRLTVL.

The rearrangement links TRBV29-1 to TRBJ2-1, with 9 bases fitting TRBD1. The CDR3 covers 14 residues. The germline gives CDR1 SQVTM, CDR2 ANQGSEA. After removal of 6 bases from V and 11 bases from J, the junction contained 14 bases not matched to a gene. CDR3 sequence: CSVLWDRDWPQQFF. As DNA, the CDR3 is TGCAGCGTCCTGTGGGACAGGGACTGGCCTCAGCAGTTCTTC.

The J gene is TRBJ2-1, the V gene TRBV7-3, with 7 bases aligning to TRBD2. J gave up 4 bases and V 5 bases, and 5 bases lay outside the gene matches. From germline, CDR1 is SGHTA and CDR2 FQGTGA. The CDR3 totals 14 residues. The CDR3 region is CASSPSGGYNEQFF. In DNA form, the CDR3 reads TGTGCCAGCAGCCCTAGCGGAGGTTACAATGAGCAGTTCTTC. The variable domain in full, completed from reference TRBV7-3 and TRBJ2-1, reads GAGVSQTPSNKVTEKGKYVELRCDPISGHTALYWYRQSLGQGPEFLIYFQGTGAADDSGLPNDRFFAVRPEGSVSTLKIQRTERGDSAVYLCASSPSGGYNEQFFGPGTRLTVL.

The chain couples TRBV11-3 to TRBJ2-2; D possibly corresponds to TRBD1 (5 bases). CDR3 length equals 15 residues. The V end lost 1 base, the J end lost 3 bases, and 9 bases lay between the germline ends. Germline V gene sequence: CDR1 SGHNT, CDR2 YENEEA. The CDR3 loop is CASSLAGWDTGELFF. The CDR3 DNA is TGTGCCAGCAGCTTAGCAGGGTGGGACACCGGGGAGCTGTTTTTT.

The V call is TRBV6-5, the J call TRBJ2-1, with D perhaps TRBD1 (5 bases). V shed 6 bases and J shed 5 bases, with 8 bases lying between them. Germline V gene sequence: CDR1 MNHEY, CDR2 SVGAGI. The CDR3 length is 12 residues. CDR3 nucleotide sequence: TGTGCCAGCAGGGAGACAGACAATGAGCAGTTCTTC. It codes for CASRETDNEQFF.

The chain joins TRBV7-3 to TRBJ1-1; D is unclear. From germline, CDR1 is SGHTA and CDR2 FQGTGA. The CDR3 totals 14 residues. V was shortened by 0 bases and J by 4 bases, with 9 bases between the two germline ends. This CDR3 is CASSLTSVSTEAFF. The CDR3 coding sequence is TGTGCCAGCAGCTTAACAAGCGTATCCACTGAAGCTTTCTTT. The full variable domain, its missing parts supplied by reference TRBV7-3 and TRBJ1-1, is GAGVSQTPSNKVTEKGKYVELRCDPISGHTALYWYRQSLGQGPEFLIYFQGTGAADDSGLPNDRFFAVRPEGSVSTLKIQRTERGDSAVYLCASSLTSVSTEAFFGQGTRLTVV.

This chain uses TRBV19 with TRBJ2-7; the D gene is possibly TRBD1 (6 bases). Germline loops: CDR1 LNHDA, CDR2 SQIVND (reference sequence). With 7 bases removed from V and 6 bases from J, the gap between germline ends came to 13 bases. CDR3 length: 12 residues. In nucleotides, the CDR3 is TGTGCCAGTAATACAGGGTTCGGCGAGCAGTACTTC. Protein sequence: CASNTGFGEQYF. Supplemented by reference TRBV19 and TRBJ2-7, the full variable domain reads DGGITQSPKYLFRKEGQNVTLSCEQNLNHDAMYWYRQDPGQGLRLIYYSQIVNDFQKGDIAEGYSVSREKKESFPLTVTSAQKNPTAFYLCASNTGFGEQYFGPGTRLTVT.

The V and J genes are TRBV5-8 and TRBJ1-5, with 8 nucleotides matching TRBD1. The CDR3 runs 14 residues. The junction had 1 base not matched to a gene; V was cut back by 3 bases and J by 2 bases. Germline CDR1 is SGHTS and CDR2 is YDEGEE. The CDR3 is CASSWGQGNQPQHF. The CDR3 coding sequence is TGTGCCAGCAGCTGGGGACAGGGCAATCAGCCCCAGCATTTT. The full variable domain, completed using reference TRBV5-8 and TRBJ1-5, is EAGVTQSPTHLIKTRGQQATLRCSPISGHTSVYWYQQALGLGLQFLLWYDEGEERNRGNFPPRFSGRQFPNYSSELNVNALELEDSALYLCASSWGQGNQPQHFGDGTRLSIL.

CDR3 region: CSARDLDTQYF. CDR3 coding DNA: TGCAGTGCTAGAGACCTAGATACGCAGTATTTT. The rearrangement uses TRBV20-1 and TRBJ2-3; D not resolved. The V and J ends lost 0 bases and 5 bases respectively, with 3 bases between them. The CDR3 sequence is 11 residues long. Germline CDR1 is DFQATT and CDR2 is SNEGSKA (reference sequence).

The rearrangement uses TRBV11-2 and TRBJ2-1; D is perhaps TRBD2 (7 bases). The germline V and J ends were trimmed by 1 base and 9 bases, with 13 bases remaining between them. This CDR3 has 14 residues. Germline values: CDR1 SGHAT, CDR2 FQNNGV. CDR3 in DNA: TGTGCCAGCAGCTTAGGGGGGGGCCCGGGTGAGCAGTTCTTC. It specifies CASSLGGGPGEQFF.

This clone was detected only a few times. The V call is TRBV9, the J call TRBJ1-1, with D perhaps TRBD1 (5 bases). V gave up 3 bases and J gave up 2 bases, with 8 bases separating them. Germline CDR1 and CDR2: SGDLS and YYNGEE. This CDR3 has 13 amino acids. CDR3 DNA: TGTGCCAGCAGCGGGGGGGTAAACACTGAAGCTTTCTTT. Translating gives CASSGGVNTEAFF.

This clone appeared once. V gene TRBV6-6 combines with J gene TRBJ2-2; D uncertain. The germline CDR1 and CDR2 sequences are MNHNY and SVGAGI (reference sequence). This CDR3 comprises 15 residues. V was shortened by 4 bases and J by 3 bases, with 12 bases between the two germline ends. CDR3 sequence (DNA): TGTGCCAGCAGTTTAACAGCTTCTTACACCGGGGAGCTGTTTTTT. This encodes CASSLTASYTGELFF.

The CDR3 DNA sequence: TGCGCCAGCAGCCAAGAACCCGGGACAAAAACTTATGGCTACACCTTC. Translated: CASSQEPGTKTYGYTF. The J gene is TRBJ1-2, the V gene TRBV4-1, with D maybe TRBD1 (6 bases). Trimming shortened V by 0 bases and J by 5 bases, and 16 bases separated the two germline ends. Germline V gene lookup returns CDR1 MGHRA and CDR2 YSYEKL. CDR3 length: 16 residues.

This clone was detected once. This chain links TRBV6-5 with TRBJ1-5; 9 bases fit TRBD1. J was trimmed by 3 bases and V by 8 bases; bases with no gene match: 5. The germline gives CDR1 MNHEY, CDR2 SVGAGI. This CDR3 comprises 14 residues. The CDR3 sequence is CASGRDRANQPQHF. Written as DNA, the CDR3 is TGTGCCAGCGGCCGGGACAGGGCCAATCAGCCCCAGCATTTT.

The J gene is TRBJ1-6, the V gene TRBV14; D is unclear. This CDR3 has 13 residues. Trimming removed 5 bases at V and 9 bases at J, with 11 bases between. Germline loops: CDR1 SGHDN, CDR2 FVKESK. CDR3 residues: CASSFVSSSPLHF. CDR3 nucleotides: TGTGCCAGCAGCTTTGTTTCGAGTTCACCCCTCCACTTT.

The V and J genes are TRBV21-1 and TRBJ1-4. TRBV21-1 is noted as a pseudogene. The CDR3 is 14 residues long. CDR3 nucleotides: TGTGCCAGCACCCCCCGGGACTGCTATGAAAAACTGTTTTTT. Translated, it gives CASTPRDCYEKLFF.

The V call is TRBV7-9, the J call TRBJ2-7; 7 bases align to TRBD1. The CDR3 runs to 14 residues. Losses at the gene ends were 6 bases for V and 4 bases for J; bases not matched to a gene: 9. The germline V gene encodes CDR1 SEHNR and CDR2 FQNEAQ (reference sequence). The CDR3 protein is CASRPGDRPYEQYF. Written as DNA, the CDR3 is TGTGCCAGCAGGCCCGGGGACAGACCTTACGAGCAGTACTTC.

The chain joins TRBV6-5 to TRBJ1-2, with a possible D match to TRBD1 (5 bases). V lost 8 bases to trimming and J lost 8 bases, with 12 bases between them. Looked up from germline, CDR1 is MNHEY and CDR2 is SVGAGI. This CDR3 is built from 11 residues. The CDR3: CASWDGKGYTF. CDR3 in DNA: TGTGCCAGCTGGGACGGGAAGGGCTACACCTTC.

This rearrangement joins TRBV14 to TRBJ2-7; D uncertain. Germline V CDR1 and CDR2: SGHDN, FVKESK. The CDR3 has 15 amino acids. V dropped 4 bases and J dropped 2 bases, with 15 bases sitting between them. CDR3 residues: CASSPYMGLAYEQYF. In nucleotides, the CDR3 is TGTGCCAGCAGCCCATATATGGGGTTAGCCTACGAGCAGTACTTC.

The chain couples TRBV5-5 to TRBJ2-7, with D perhaps TRBD2 (6 bases). Germline CDR1 and CDR2: SGHKS and YYEKEE (reference sequence). The CDR3 loop spans 15 amino acids. Trimming left V 4 bases short and J 4 bases short, with 18 bases between. CDR3 region: CASSPGTAGGYEQYF. Written as DNA, the CDR3 is TGTGCCAGCAGCCCGGGGACCGCCGGGGGATACGAGCAGTACTTC.

The chain couples TRBV7-9 to TRBJ2-7, with 10 bases aligning to TRBD1. Germline trimming cut 1 base from V and 7 bases from J; bases unmatched to any gene: 7. Germline V gene data show CDR1 as SEHNR and CDR2 as FQNEAQ (reference sequence). This CDR3 contains 15 residues. DNA for the CDR3: TGTGCCAGCAGCTTAGGAGGGACAGGGGTTGTTGAGCAGTACTTC. It specifies CASSLGGTGVVEQYF.

The chain combines TRBV19 with TRBJ2-2; D is unresolved. V lost 2 bases and J 6 bases, leaving 10 bases between the germline ends. The CDR3 contains 14 residues. Germline V lookup: CDR1 LNHDA, CDR2 SQIVND (reference sequence). This CDR3 is CASSILGDAGELFF. The CDR3 DNA follows: TGTGCCAGTAGTATACTAGGAGACGCCGGGGAGCTGTTTTTT. Complete variable domain (other parts from reference TRBV19 and TRBJ2-2): DGGITQSPKYLFRKEGQNVTLSCEQNLNHDAMYWYRQDPGQGLRLIYYSQIVNDFQKGDIAEGYSVSREKKESFPLTVTSAQKNPTAFYLCASSILGDAGELFFGEGSRLTVL.

The chain recombines TRBV27 with TRBJ1-6; 7 positions agree with TRBD1. The CDR3 runs to 14 residues. CDR1 MNHEY and CDR2 SMNVEV come from the germline V gene (reference sequence). Trimming at V came to 5 bases and at J to 6 bases, leaving 4 bases not matched to a gene. This CDR3 reads CASSRDSLNSPLHF. The CDR3 bases are TGTGCCAGCAGTCGGGACAGCCTTAATTCACCCCTCCACTTT.

The chain is built from TRBV7-7 and TRBJ2-5, with TRBD2 matching 13 bases. The CDR3 has 18 residues. The germline CDR1 and CDR2 sequences are SSHAT and FNYEAQ (reference sequence). V shed 1 base, J shed 3 bases, and the junction held 8 bases outside the gene matches. CDR3 nucleotide sequence: TGTGCCAGCAGCTTAGGGGGACTAGCGGGGAGGAACGAAGAGACCCAGTACTTC. Protein product: CASSLGGLAGRNEETQYF.

The CDR3 protein is CASSLGAGAFF. As DNA, the CDR3 is TGTGCCAGCAGCTTAGGGGCAGGCGCTTTCTTT. The chain recombines TRBV7-9 with TRBJ1-1; D gene unclear. This CDR3 is 11 amino acids long. The V and J ends lost 1 base and 11 bases respectively, with 8 bases between them. Germline-derived CDR1 and CDR2 are SEHNR and FQNEAQ (reference sequence).

The CDR3 DNA is TGTGCCAGCAGCCCCCGGACTAGCGGGACCTACAATGAGCAGTTCTTC. The encoded protein is CASSPRTSGTYNEQFF. This chain links TRBV7-8 with TRBJ2-1, with 12 bases lining up with TRBD2. Germline CDR1 reads SGHVS; CDR2 reads FQNEAQ. V trimming: 5 bases; J trimming: 2 bases; junction bases outside the gene matches: 4. The CDR3 loop spans 16 amino acids.

The chain carries TRBV21-1 and TRBJ1-3. TRBV21-1 is described as a pseudogene. This CDR3 spans 13 amino acids. The CDR3 DNA is TGTGCCAGCAAAGGTGCCGATGGAAACACCATATATTTT. Its translation is CASKGADGNTIYF.